Given below is one T cell receptor (beta chain) in context. Its binding antigen is unknown. Per-base quality was not reported, and no clone a single base away is much larger than it. These data belong to a study of T cell responses to AZD1222 COVID-19 vaccine (dated by TCRdb to the early 2020s). Turning to the overall study: AZD1222 recipients given second doses at about 4 weeks or at about 12 weeks were pooled, since spike-specific TCR depth and breadth were not found to differ between the two schedules. TCR sequencing covered 230 or so trial participants: 200 to 220 given two doses of AZD1222 and 26 given two doses of MenACWY control vaccine. Trial participants were enrolled by age into 18-55, 56-69 and 70-plus year subgroups, with roughly 160, 29 and 62 TCR-sequenced participants respectively. General conclusions and limits of the study: Participants were mostly white British and included more females than males, and it was suggested by the authors that clonal diversity may have been underestimated. The 56-69-year group was small, and its depth increase did not reach significance, likely because of low power. After two AZD1222 doses, both the breadth and the depth of spike-specific TCRs were significantly higher than at day 0 and than in MenACWY recipients. Vaccine-associated CD4 TCRs spanned the whole spike protein, with dominant responses in regions 160-218 and 743-854. Reportedly, almost half of the unique spike-specific TCRs recognized epitopes lying outside the regions that are mutated in the B.1.351 and B.1.1.7 variants. Conclusions about previously exposed vaccinees were limited because only five to seven AZD1222 recipients were SARS-CoV-2 seropositive at baseline. Because no samples from the day 14 peak response were available, repertoires could be characterized only after the peak T cell response.

The CDR3 regions of human TCRbeta chains were analyzed by immunosequencing. The authors' analysis ran thus. TCRs in the repertoires were matched against a reference library of SARS-CoV-2-specific TCRs that had been generated with the MIRA antigen-specificity platform. Breadth was defined as the fraction of unique TCRs that were SARS-CoV-2-associated. Depth was defined as the fraction of total T cells that were SARS-CoV-2-associated. Using the MIRA data, each spike-specific TCR was assigned both to the spike region to which the TCR was reactive and to a CD4 or CD8 class. Log10-transformed breadth and depth values were compared by one-way ANOVA with Sidak's multiple comparisons tests. TCRdb mirrors the immuneACCESS table, restricted to in-frame sequences. Some clones are absent from its copies; in checked studies, under half trace to an unresolved V gene, and the reason for the others is unknown. That table gives V, J and clone size, and the DNA gave D and trimming. This sample holds 140,000 to 150,000 clones; 88% were observed only once. Clones ranked in the top ten supply less than 15% of the sample.

Trimming accounts for 5 bases at V and 3 bases at J, while the number of junction bases matched to no gene is 9. Via the germline V gene (reference sequence), CDR1 is MNHEY and CDR2 SMNVEV. The CDR3 goes from the cysteine to the phenylalanine over 15 residues. Only CDR3 DNA is held: 45 bases, read in frame from base 1. The sample's time point label, decoded: baseline before first vaccination. Samples from vaccinated people were obtained from the UK trials COV001 and COV002, which included a single-blind randomized controlled phase 2/3 trial of AZD1222 (ChAdOx1 nCoV-19) in healthy adults. For TCRbeta chain sequencing, PBMC samples were collected from trial participants at day 0 and at day 28 after the second dose.

In this chain, TRBV27 is recombined with TRBJ1-2, with 7 central nucleotides matching TRBD1. The sequence was obtained from an adult in good health. The sequencing here drew on peripheral blood, taken on day 0 of AZD1222 vaccination. At the DNA level, the sequence is TGTGCCAGCAGTCCTCGACAGGGTAACGACTATGGCTACACCTTC. This gives the protein CASSPRQGNDYGYTF.